The 10 T cell receptor beta chains reported below all come from one sample, sequenced in a study of cytomegalovirus exposure and HLA in healthy donors. The PCR employed 60 Vbeta primers together with 13 Jbeta primers. Profiled with immunoSEQ multiplex PCR; TCRdb holds only in-frame clones, not every one. The sample consists of approximately 180,000 clones, roughly 77% of them appearing once. The sample consisted of PBMCs. The receptor source for this set is a woman between 50 and 59 years old in good health and CMV-seronegative.

The chain joins TRBV5-8 to TRBJ1-2; D gene unclear. Germline V gene data show CDR1 as SGHTS and CDR2 as YDEGEE. Deletions cut 10 bases from V and 1 base from J, with 20 bases between. The CDR3 has 15 amino acids. CDR3 DNA: TGTGCCTCAGCACATTTAGCAGCGTATAACTATGGCTACACCTTC. Its protein is CASAHLAAYNYGYTF.

In regard to this clone: This CDR3 is also generated by other DNA sequences in the sample. DNA of the CDR3: TGTGCCAGCAGACGCGCCGGGACAGATTCCACTGAAGCTTTCTTT. Translation: CASRRAGTDSTEAFF. This rearrangement joins TRBV6-5 to TRBJ1-1; 7 bases agree with TRBD1. V lost 6 bases and J lost 4; bases outside the gene matches: 11. The CDR3 contains 15 residues. Per germline, CDR1 MNHEY and CDR2 SVGAGI.

The table lists this clone with many counts. The chain uses TRBV6-1 and TRBJ1-4, with 9 bases matching TRBD1. Looked up from germline, CDR1 is MNHNS and CDR2 is SASEGT. J lost 7 bases, V lost 6 bases, and 6 bases had no gene match. The CDR3 totals 14 residues. The CDR3 reads CASSAGTGFEKLFF. CDR3 nucleotides: TGTGCCAGCAGCGCCGGGACAGGGTTTGAAAAACTGTTTTTT.

This chain uses TRBV7-9 with TRBJ2-3, with 10 bases fitting TRBD2. Looked up from germline, CDR1 is SEHNR and CDR2 is FQNEAQ (reference sequence). The CDR3 has 16 residues. With V trimmed by 4 bases and J by 6 bases, 10 bases remained unmatched. This chain's CDR3 is CASSWSGGAKTDTQYF. CDR3 DNA sequence: TGTGCCAGCAGCTGGAGCGGGGGGGCCAAAACTGATACGCAGTATTTT.

The chain couples TRBV6-1 to TRBJ1-5; a weak D match, TRBD1 (5 bases). The CDR3 is made up of 15 amino acids. Per the germline V gene, CDR1 is MNHNS and CDR2 is SASEGT. The V gene lost 2 bases and the J gene lost 5 bases, with 13 bases spanning the gap. In DNA, the CDR3 is TGTGCCAGCAGTGAAACTTTCAGGGTTGATCAGCCCCAGCATTTT. It is translated as CASSETFRVDQPQHF.

This clone was seen just once. This chain's CDR3 is CASKPPGLLDSPLHF. The CDR3 nucleotides read TGTGCCAGCAAACCACCGGGACTTCTAGATTCACCCCTCCACTTT. J is TRBJ1-6 and V is TRBV6-5, with D possibly matching TRBD1 (5 bases). Germline CDR1 is MNHEY and CDR2 is SVGAGI. The CDR3 contains 15 residues. Trimming took off 7 bases at V and 8 bases at J, with 18 bases between the two ends.

The rearrangement links TRBV6-1 to TRBJ1-6; a possible D gene is TRBD1 (5 bases). The V and J ends lost 4 bases and 10 bases respectively, with 14 bases between them. Germline CDR1 reads MNHNS; CDR2 reads SASEGT. The CDR3 extends over 14 amino acids. The DNA for the CDR3 is TGTGCCAGCAGTGCCAGGGATTTCGGGTCACCCCTCCACTTT. Its protein product is CASSARDFGSPLHF.

The chain joins TRBV5-5 to TRBJ2-5; D might be TRBD1 (5 bases). Per germline, CDR1 SGHKS and CDR2 YYEKEE (reference sequence). The CDR3 is made up of 14 amino acids. V lost 4 bases, J lost 5 bases, and 15 bases lay in between. CDR3 loop: CASSPGFLLETQYF. CDR3 bases: TGTGCCAGCAGCCCAGGGTTCTTGTTGGAGACCCAGTACTTC.

The V and J genes are TRBV19 and TRBJ2-5, with TRBD2 matching 7 bases. The CDR3 has 15 residues. From germline, CDR1 is LNHDA and CDR2 SQIVND (reference sequence). Trimming removed 4 bases from V and 4 bases from J; junction bases left unmatched: 9. CDR3 coding DNA: TGTGCCAGTAGTAAGTGGGAGGGAGCCCCAGAGACCCAGTACTTC. Amino acids: CASSKWEGAPETQYF. Supplemented by reference TRBV19 and TRBJ2-5, the full variable domain reads DGGITQSPKYLFRKEGQNVTLSCEQNLNHDAMYWYRQDPGQGLRLIYYSQIVNDFQKGDIAEGYSVSREKKESFPLTVTSAQKNPTAFYLCASSKWEGAPETQYFGPGTRLLVL.

This chain connects TRBV7-9 to TRBJ2-1; D gene uncertain. The CDR3 is 12 amino acids. CDR1 and CDR2 from the germline V gene are SEHNR and FQNEAQ (reference sequence). V shed 3 bases and J shed 9 bases, with 9 bases lying between them. The CDR3 coding sequence is TGTGCCAGCAGCTTTACATTCTTTGAGCAGTTCTTC. The encoded protein is CASSFTFFEQFF.